A single sample gave rise to the 25 T cell receptor beta chains below, sequenced in a study of glioma-infiltrating T cells after dendritic cell vaccination. This table comes from immunoSEQ multiplex PCR, and its TCRdb copy is limited to in-frame clones, with some not included. The table records around 89,000 clones, about nine tenths of them present only once. The sequenced sample was blood, obtained before dendritic cell vaccination. The receptors stem from a human donor with glioblastoma.

The chain couples TRBV19 to TRBJ1-1; D is unclear. This CDR3 comprises 13 residues. Germline lookup yields CDR1 LNHDA and CDR2 SQIVND (reference sequence). With 7 bases removed from V and 9 bases from J, the gap between germline ends came to 18 bases. Written as DNA, the CDR3 is TGTGCCAGTAAACCTGGCCCCCGCGGGAAAGCTTTCTTT. Protein product: CASKPGPRGKAFF.

This clone was recorded once. The chain joins TRBV6-5 to TRBJ2-7, with D unclear. There are 15 residues in the CDR3. V shed 2 bases and J shed 2 bases, with 13 bases lying between them. The germline V gene encodes CDR1 MNHEY and CDR2 SVGAGI. The CDR3 reads CASSYGQASAYEQYF. The CDR3 DNA sequence: TGTGCCAGCAGTTACGGGCAGGCAAGTGCCTACGAGCAGTACTTC.

V usage is TRBV27 and J usage is TRBJ1-2; D possibly corresponds to TRBD1 (5 bases). The CDR3 is 14 residues long. Germline values: CDR1 MNHEY, CDR2 SMNVEV (reference sequence). The V end was cut by 2 bases, the J end by 4 bases, with 11 bases between. DNA for the CDR3: TGTGCCAGCAGTTTACAGGGTGGGTTCTATGGCTACACCTTC. It encodes CASSLQGGFYGYTF.

The rearrangement uses TRBV7-9 and TRBJ1-2; D uncertain. Trimming took 5 bases from V and 4 from J, leaving 20 bases between them. This CDR3 spans 16 amino acids. CDR1 is SEHNR, CDR2 FQNEAQ, per germline (reference sequence). The CDR3, as DNA: TGTGCCAGCAGCCTCGACCGGGGTTACAGCCTCTATGGCTACACCTTC. It encodes CASSLDRGYSLYGYTF.

The rearrangement uses TRBV19 and TRBJ2-7, with D possibly TRBD2 on 5 matching bases. The V gene's germline CDR1 is LNHDA and CDR2 SQIVND (reference sequence). The V and J ends lost 3 bases and 3 bases respectively, with 12 bases between them. The CDR3 runs to 14 residues. The CDR3 sequence is CASSIGVGIYEQYF. CDR3 sequence (DNA): TGTGCCAGTAGTATCGGGGTTGGTATCTACGAGCAGTACTTC.

The V gene is TRBV19, the J gene TRBJ1-5; possibly TRBD1 for D (6 bases). There are 15 residues in the CDR3. Trimming stripped 0 bases from V and 6 bases from J, with 12 bases between. The germline gives CDR1 LNHDA, CDR2 SQIVND (reference sequence). The CDR3 coding sequence is TGTGCCAGTAGTATAGATCGAACAGGGAGTCAGCCCCAGCATTTT. Amino acids: CASSIDRTGSQPQHF.

The chain combines TRBV7-9 with TRBJ2-1; the match to TRBD2 covers 9 bases. This CDR3 has 16 amino acids. The V and J ends lost 5 bases and 7 bases, in that order; junction bases with no gene match: 12. CDR1 is SEHNR, CDR2 FQNEAQ, per germline (reference sequence). CDR3 residues: CASSPKTSGYKNEQFF. The CDR3 bases are TGTGCCAGCAGCCCCAAGACTAGCGGCTACAAGAATGAGCAGTTCTTC.

The chain couples TRBV7-9 to TRBJ2-1; unclear D gene. The CDR3 runs to 13 residues. V was pared by 2 bases and J by 7 bases, with 9 bases between. Germline V CDR1 and CDR2: SEHNR, FQNEAQ (reference sequence). CDR3 residues: CASSLIMSNEQFF. The CDR3 coding sequence is TGTGCCAGCAGCTTAATTATGTCGAATGAGCAGTTCTTC.

The V gene is TRBV10-3, the J gene TRBJ2-7; 8 positions agree with TRBD1. The V segment lost 0 bases and the J segment 5 bases; nucleotides outside the gene matches: 3. Per germline, CDR1 ENHRY and CDR2 SYGVKD. This CDR3 comprises 14 residues. This CDR3 is CAISESGQVDEQYF. The CDR3 DNA sequence: TGTGCCATCAGTGAGTCGGGACAGGTCGACGAGCAGTACTTC.

The chain uses TRBV28 and TRBJ2-5; 9 nucleotides align to TRBD1. The CDR3 loop spans 11 amino acids. Germline CDR1 and CDR2: MDHEN and SYDVKM. The V and J ends lost 5 bases and 13 bases, in that order; junction bases with no gene match: 5. The DNA for the CDR3 is TGTGCCAGCAGTAAGGGACAGGGACGGTACTTC. Protein product: CASSKGQGRYF. Supplemented by reference TRBV28 and TRBJ2-5, the full variable domain reads DVKVTQSSRYLVKRTGEKVFLECVQDMDHENMFWYRQDPGLGLRLIYFSYDVKMKEKGDIPEGYSVSREKKERFSLILESASTNQTSMYLCASSKGQGRYFGPGTRLLVL.

In its sample, this clone was seen a few times. CDR3 residues: CAISEPGQVTGELFF. The CDR3 DNA reads as TGTGCCATCAGTGAGCCAGGACAGGTTACCGGGGAGCTGTTTTTT. This chain links TRBV10-3 with TRBJ2-2, with 7 bases matching TRBD1. Germline V gives CDR1 ENHRY, CDR2 SYGVKD. This CDR3 is 15 amino acids long. With 2 bases clipped from V and 5 bases from J, the junction kept 5 bases outside the gene matches.

This chain joins TRBV7-3 and TRBJ2-5; 9 nucleotides line up with TRBD1. V shed 5 bases, J shed 5 bases, and the junction held 6 bases outside the gene matches. The germline CDR1 and CDR2 sequences are SGHTA and FQGTGA. This CDR3 has 14 residues. This CDR3 is CASSTTGGSETQYF. The CDR3 DNA reads TGTGCCAGCAGCACAACAGGGGGCAGCGAGACCCAGTACTTC.

V gene TRBV28 combines with J gene TRBJ1-3; no clear D. The CDR3 is 16 amino acids. Germline lookup yields CDR1 MDHEN and CDR2 SYDVKM. Trimming cost V 3 bases and J 0 bases, with 12 bases left between them. The CDR3 loop reads CASSLLGGSSGNTIYF. CDR3 sequence (DNA): TGTGCCAGCAGTTTGTTAGGAGGATCCTCTGGAAACACCATATATTTT.

The genes are TRBV4-3 and TRBJ1-1; 8 nucleotides agree with TRBD1. This CDR3 is 17 amino acids long. V trimming: 0 bases; J trimming: 3 bases; junction bases outside the gene matches: 9. Germline CDR1 LGHNA, CDR2 YSLEER. CDR3 in DNA: TGCGCCAGCAGCCAAGACTTGCAGGGGGCTATGGACACTGAAGCTTTCTTT. This encodes CASSQDLQGAMDTEAFF.

Only a few counts were recorded for this clone. The chain has TRBV29-1 and TRBJ2-7; 9 nucleotides match TRBD1. V was pared by 7 bases and J by 6 bases, with 10 bases of the junction left unmatched. Germline CDR1 SQVTM, CDR2 ANQGSEA. The CDR3 is 13 amino acids. CDR3 sequence reads: CSALTGQGSEQYF. For the CDR3, the DNA is TGCAGCGCCTTGACGGGACAGGGAAGCGAGCAGTACTTC.

CDR3: CASSATGQQTGELFF. CDR3 DNA: TGTGCCAGCAGCGCGACAGGACAACAAACCGGGGAGCTGTTTTTT. This rearrangement joins TRBV7-7 to TRBJ2-2; a weak D match, TRBD1 (6 bases). The germline V gene encodes CDR1 SSHAT and CDR2 FNYEAQ (reference sequence). CDR3 length: 15 residues. V dropped 5 bases and J dropped 5 bases, with 15 bases sitting between them.

The chain uses TRBV9 and TRBJ2-3; 8 positions agree with TRBD2. Germline CDR1 reads SGDLS; CDR2 reads YYNGEE. This CDR3 comprises 15 residues. J was trimmed by 1 base and V by 0 bases; bases with no gene match: 1. The CDR3 nucleotides are TGTGCCAGCAGCGTAGACGGGGGGGGCACAGATACGCAGTATTTT. Translating gives CASSVDGGGTDTQYF.

The chain recombines TRBV6-5 with TRBJ2-1, with TRBD1 as a possible D gene (6 bases). The CDR3 is 15 residues long. The V gene's germline CDR1 is MNHEY and CDR2 SVGAGI. With 0 bases removed from V and 4 bases from J, the gap between germline ends came to 10 bases. The DNA for the CDR3 is TGTGCCAGCAGTTACTCATGGGACACTTACAATGAGCAGTTCTTC. It is translated as CASSYSWDTYNEQFF.

V and J are TRBV5-4 and TRBJ2-7; 11 bases agree with TRBD1. This CDR3 contains 15 residues. Germline CDR1 and CDR2: SGHNT and YYREEE (reference sequence). V was clipped by 0 bases and J by 12 bases; unmatched bases: 11. The CDR3 region is CASSLGGPGQGVPYF. For the CDR3, the DNA is TGTGCCAGCAGCTTGGGGGGGCCGGGACAGGGGGTTCCGTACTTC.

Only a few counts were recorded for this clone. V usage is TRBV19 and J usage is TRBJ2-7, with D tentatively TRBD1 (5 bases). The CDR3 length is 15 residues. CDR1 is LNHDA, CDR2 SQIVND, per germline (reference sequence). V lost 5 bases and J lost 1, with 15 bases in between. The CDR3 DNA is TGTGCCAGTAGTTTCGAGCAGGGCGGTTCCTACGAGCAGTACTTC. Encoded protein: CASSFEQGGSYEQYF.

The chain carries TRBV9 and TRBJ2-7, with 11 nucleotides matching TRBD1. The germline gives CDR1 SGDLS, CDR2 YYNGEE. This CDR3 has 16 residues. After removal of 4 bases from V and 2 bases from J, the junction contained 8 bases not matched to a gene. CDR3 bases: TGTGCCAGCAGCACCTTGGGGACAGGGGGGGCCTACGAGCAGTACTTC. It yields the protein CASSTLGTGGAYEQYF.

The J gene is TRBJ2-4, the V gene TRBV5-1, with D tentatively TRBD2 (6 bases). The CDR3 consists of 16 residues. The V and J ends lost 1 base and 1 base respectively, with 12 bases between them. Germline-derived CDR1 and CDR2 are SGHRS and YFSETQ. The CDR3 bases are TGCGCCAGCAGCTTGAATAATGGGGGGGCCAAAAACATTCAGTACTTC. This gives the protein CASSLNNGGAKNIQYF.

The chain uses TRBV30 and TRBJ2-5; D might be TRBD2 (5 bases). The CDR3 spans 13 residues. Germline values: CDR1 GTSNPN, CDR2 SVGIG (reference sequence). The ends were cut back, 3 bases at V and 5 bases at J, with 13 bases in the middle. The CDR3 nucleotides are TGTGCCTGGAGAATGAGGGATCGGGAGACCCAGTACTTC. Translating gives CAWRMRDRETQYF.

A single count supports this clone. The chain combines TRBV9 with TRBJ1-1, with TRBD1 as a possible D gene (6 bases). The CDR3 is made up of 17 amino acids. The germline V and J ends were trimmed by 4 bases and 3 bases, with 22 bases remaining between them. Per germline, CDR1 SGDLS and CDR2 YYNGEE. For the CDR3, the DNA is TGTGCCAGCAGCCTGAGGTCGGGCAGGGGTGAGGACACTGAAGCTTTCTTT. Its protein is CASSLRSGRGEDTEAFF.

The V and J genes are TRBV27 and TRBJ2-2; TRBD2 is a possible D gene (5 bases). Germline CDR1 reads MNHEY; CDR2 reads SMNVEV (reference sequence). Between the trimmed V and J ends, which lost 1 base and 2 bases, there was a span of 11 bases. The CDR3 is 16 residues long. The CDR3 loop reads CASSLFGRGNTGELFF. The DNA of the CDR3 is TGTGCCAGCAGTTTATTCGGACGGGGTAACACCGGGGAGCTGTTTTTT.